This T cell receptor beta chain was sequenced in a study of shared clonotypes between healthy human individuals. Broader study findings: Four donors held approximately 4.6% of naive CD4 clonotypes in common.

This clone was counted between two and nine times. Its antigen is not identified. The assay ran at deep level. The method was immunoSEQ multiplex PCR; TCRdb's version includes in-frame clones alone and lacks a portion of them. The sample has about 2.1 million clones; more than 85% are singletons. Positively selected for CCR7, the CD45RO-negative cells used as naive CD8 cells excluded terminally differentiated effector memory CD45RA+ cells. Germline V CDR1 and CDR2: LNHDA, SQIVND (reference sequence). V was pared by 3 bases and J by 6 bases, with 10 bases of the junction left unmatched. The CDR3 is 15 amino acids.

V gene TRBV19 combines with J gene TRBJ2-7; 8 nucleotides match TRBD1. The clonotype was recovered from a man aged 18 to 30 in good health. Some clones in this sample may be carry-over from other donors' samples. Source material: naive CD8+ T cells from PBMCs. Here the CDR3 reads CASSISDRDLLEQYF. The CDR3 region has the DNA TGTGCCAGTAGTATCTCGGACAGGGACCTCCTCGAGCAGTACTTC.